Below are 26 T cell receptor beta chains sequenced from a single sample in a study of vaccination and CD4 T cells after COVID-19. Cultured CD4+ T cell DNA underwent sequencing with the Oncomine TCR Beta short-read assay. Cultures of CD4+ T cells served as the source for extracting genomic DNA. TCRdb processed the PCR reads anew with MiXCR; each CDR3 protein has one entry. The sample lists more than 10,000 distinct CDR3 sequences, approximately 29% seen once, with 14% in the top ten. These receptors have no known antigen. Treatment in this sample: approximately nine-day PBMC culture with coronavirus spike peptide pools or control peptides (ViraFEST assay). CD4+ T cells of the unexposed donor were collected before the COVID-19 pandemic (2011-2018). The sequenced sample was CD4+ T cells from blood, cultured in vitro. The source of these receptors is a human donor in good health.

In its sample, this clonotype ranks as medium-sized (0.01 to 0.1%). As DNA, the CDR3 is TGTGCCACCAGTGATACCGGACGGCCCTATGGCTACACCTTC. Translation gives CATSDTGRPYGYTF. The rearrangement joins TRBV24-1 to TRBJ1-2; D not resolved. Trimming stripped 3 bases from V and 4 bases from J, with 11 bases between. The length of the CDR3 is 14 residues. Germline loops: CDR1 KGHDR, CDR2 SFDVKD.

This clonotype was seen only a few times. The CDR3 protein is CASSPGMNYGYTF. Written as DNA, the CDR3 is TGTGCCAGCAGTCCGGGAATGAACTATGGCTACACCTTC. The chain joins TRBV6-1 to TRBJ1-2; D gene uncertain. This CDR3 comprises 13 residues. V was pared by 5 bases and J by 2 bases, with 9 bases between. CDR1 is MNHNS and CDR2 is SASEGT in the germline V gene.

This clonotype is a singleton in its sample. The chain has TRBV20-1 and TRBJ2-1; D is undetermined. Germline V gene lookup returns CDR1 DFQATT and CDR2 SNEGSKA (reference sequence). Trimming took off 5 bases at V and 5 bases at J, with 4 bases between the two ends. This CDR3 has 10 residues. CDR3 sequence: CSAGHNEQFF. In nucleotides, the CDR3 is TGCAGTGCTGGCCACAATGAGCAGTTCTTC.

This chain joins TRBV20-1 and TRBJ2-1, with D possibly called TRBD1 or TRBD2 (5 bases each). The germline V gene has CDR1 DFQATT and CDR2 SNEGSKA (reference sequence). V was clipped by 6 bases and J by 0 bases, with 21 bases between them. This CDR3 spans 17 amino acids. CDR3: CSAGDALRRSSYNEQFF. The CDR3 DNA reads TGCAGTGCAGGGGACGCGCTCCGGCGGAGCTCCTACAATGAGCAGTTCTTC.

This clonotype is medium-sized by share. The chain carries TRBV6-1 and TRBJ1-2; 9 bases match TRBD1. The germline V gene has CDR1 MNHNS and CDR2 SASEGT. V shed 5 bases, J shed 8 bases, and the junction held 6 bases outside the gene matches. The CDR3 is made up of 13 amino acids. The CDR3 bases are TGTGCCAGCAGTAAACAGGGGGCTTGGGGCTACACCTTC. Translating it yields CASSKQGAWGYTF.

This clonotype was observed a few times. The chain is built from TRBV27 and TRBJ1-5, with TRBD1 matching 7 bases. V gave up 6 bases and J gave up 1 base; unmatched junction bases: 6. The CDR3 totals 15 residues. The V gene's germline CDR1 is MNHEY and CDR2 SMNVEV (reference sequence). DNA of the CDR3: TGTGCCAGCAGGAAGGGGGGACAGAGCAATCAGCCCCAGCATTTT. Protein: CASRKGGQSNQPQHF.

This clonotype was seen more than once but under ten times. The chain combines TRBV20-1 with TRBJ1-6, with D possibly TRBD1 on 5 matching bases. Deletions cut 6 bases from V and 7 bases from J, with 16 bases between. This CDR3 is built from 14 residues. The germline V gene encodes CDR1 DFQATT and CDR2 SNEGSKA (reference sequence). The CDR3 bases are TGCAGTGCGCGGGGGGGTTCGGAGAATTCACCCCTCCACTTT. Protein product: CSARGGSENSPLHF.

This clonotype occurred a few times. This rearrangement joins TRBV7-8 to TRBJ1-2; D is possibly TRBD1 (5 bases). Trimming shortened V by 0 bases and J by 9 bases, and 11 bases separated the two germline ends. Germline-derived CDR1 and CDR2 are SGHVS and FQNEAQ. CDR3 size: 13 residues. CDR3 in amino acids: CASSLAGLSSYTF. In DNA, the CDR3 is TGTGCCAGCAGCTTAGCGGGACTGTCTAGCTACACCTTC.

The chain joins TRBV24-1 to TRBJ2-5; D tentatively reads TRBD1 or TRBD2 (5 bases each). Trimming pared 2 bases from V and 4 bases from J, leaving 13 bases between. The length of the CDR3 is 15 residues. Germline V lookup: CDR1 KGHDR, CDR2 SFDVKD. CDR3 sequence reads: CATSDSRGPGETQYF. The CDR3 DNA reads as TGTGCCACCAGTGATTCTCGGGGACCGGGAGAGACCCAGTACTTC.

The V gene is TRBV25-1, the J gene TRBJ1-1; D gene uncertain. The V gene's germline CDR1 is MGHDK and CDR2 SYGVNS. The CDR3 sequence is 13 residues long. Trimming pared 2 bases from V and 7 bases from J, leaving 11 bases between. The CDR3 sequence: CASSESGRDEAFF. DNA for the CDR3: TGTGCCAGCAGTGAAAGCGGACGGGATGAAGCTTTCTTT.

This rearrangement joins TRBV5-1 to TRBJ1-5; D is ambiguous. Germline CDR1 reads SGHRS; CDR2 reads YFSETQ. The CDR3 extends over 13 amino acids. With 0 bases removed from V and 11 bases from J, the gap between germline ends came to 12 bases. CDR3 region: CASSLDGLSAQHF. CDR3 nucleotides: TGCGCCAGCAGCTTGGACGGTCTTTCGGCCCAGCATTTT.

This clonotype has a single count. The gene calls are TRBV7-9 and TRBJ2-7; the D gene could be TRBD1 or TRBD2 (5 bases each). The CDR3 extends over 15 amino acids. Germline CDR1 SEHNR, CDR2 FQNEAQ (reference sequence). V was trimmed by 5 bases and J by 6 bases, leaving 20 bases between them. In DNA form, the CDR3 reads TGTGCCAGCAGCACAGCAATAAGGGGAGAAGGCGAGCAGTACTTC. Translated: CASSTAIRGEGEQYF.

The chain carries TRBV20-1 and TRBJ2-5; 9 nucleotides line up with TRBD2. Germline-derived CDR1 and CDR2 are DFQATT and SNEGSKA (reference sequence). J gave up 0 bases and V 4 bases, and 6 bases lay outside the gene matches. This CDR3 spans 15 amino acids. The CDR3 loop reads CSAIATSGYQETQYF. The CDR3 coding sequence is TGCAGTGCTATCGCGACTAGCGGATACCAAGAGACCCAGTACTTC.

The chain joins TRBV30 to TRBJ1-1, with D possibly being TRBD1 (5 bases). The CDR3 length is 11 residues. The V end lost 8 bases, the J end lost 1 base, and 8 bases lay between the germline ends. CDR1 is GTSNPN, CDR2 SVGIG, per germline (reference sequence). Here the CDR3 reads CAGGANTEAFF. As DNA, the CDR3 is TGTGCCGGCGGGGCGAACACTGAAGCTTTCTTT.

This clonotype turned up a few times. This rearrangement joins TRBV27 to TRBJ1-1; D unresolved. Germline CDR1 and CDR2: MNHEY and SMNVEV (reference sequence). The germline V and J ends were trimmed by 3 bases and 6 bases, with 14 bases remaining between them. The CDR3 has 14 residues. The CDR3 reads CASSLGSPNAEAFF. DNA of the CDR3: TGTGCCAGCAGTTTGGGGTCCCCAAACGCTGAAGCTTTCTTT.

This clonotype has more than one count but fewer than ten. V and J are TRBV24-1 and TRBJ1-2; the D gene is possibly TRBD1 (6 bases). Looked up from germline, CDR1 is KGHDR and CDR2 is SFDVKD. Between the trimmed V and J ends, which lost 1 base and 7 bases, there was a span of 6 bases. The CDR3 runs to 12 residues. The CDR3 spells CATSDFRGGYTF. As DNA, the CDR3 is TGTGCCACCAGTGATTTCAGGGGTGGCTACACCTTC.

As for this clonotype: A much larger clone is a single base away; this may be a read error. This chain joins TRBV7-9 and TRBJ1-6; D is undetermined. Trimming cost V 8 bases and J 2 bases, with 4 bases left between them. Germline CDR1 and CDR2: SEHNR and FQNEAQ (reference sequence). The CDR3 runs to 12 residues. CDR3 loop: CASGPYNSPLHF. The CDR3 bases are TGTGCCAGCGGCCCCTATAATTCACCCCTCCACTTT.

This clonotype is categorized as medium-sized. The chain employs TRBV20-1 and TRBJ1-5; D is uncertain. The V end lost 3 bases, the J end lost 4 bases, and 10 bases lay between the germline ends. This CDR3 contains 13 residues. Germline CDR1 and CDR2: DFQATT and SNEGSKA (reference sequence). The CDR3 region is CSASESVNQPQHF. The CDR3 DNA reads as TGCAGTGCTAGTGAGTCAGTTAATCAGCCCCAGCATTTT.

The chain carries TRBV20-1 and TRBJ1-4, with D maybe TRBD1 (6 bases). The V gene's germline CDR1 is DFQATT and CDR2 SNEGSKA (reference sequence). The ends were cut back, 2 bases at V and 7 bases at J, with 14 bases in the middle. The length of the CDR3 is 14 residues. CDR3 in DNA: TGCAGTGCTAGAAGTGGGGGCGCAGGTGAAAAACTGTTTTTT. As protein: CSARSGGAGEKLFF.

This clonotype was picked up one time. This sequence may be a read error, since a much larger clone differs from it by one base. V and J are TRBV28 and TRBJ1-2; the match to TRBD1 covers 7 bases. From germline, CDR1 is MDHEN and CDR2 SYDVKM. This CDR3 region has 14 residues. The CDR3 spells CACRKQGRNYGYTF. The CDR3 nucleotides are TGTGCCTGCAGAAAACAGGGGAGAAACTATGGCTACACCTTC.

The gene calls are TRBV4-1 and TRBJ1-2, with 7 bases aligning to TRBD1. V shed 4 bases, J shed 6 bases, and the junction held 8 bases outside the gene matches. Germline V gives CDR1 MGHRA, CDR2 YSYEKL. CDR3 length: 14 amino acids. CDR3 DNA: TGCGCCAGCAGCCCAACACAGGGGTTTCATGGCTACACCTTC. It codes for CASSPTQGFHGYTF.

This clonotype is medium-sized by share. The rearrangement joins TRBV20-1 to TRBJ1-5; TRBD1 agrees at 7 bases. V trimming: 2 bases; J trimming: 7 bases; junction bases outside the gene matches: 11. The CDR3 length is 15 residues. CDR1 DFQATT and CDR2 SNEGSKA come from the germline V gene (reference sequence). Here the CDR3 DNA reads TGCAGTGCTAGACCTGACAGGGCGAAGAACCAGCCCCAGCATTTT. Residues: CSARPDRAKNQPQHF.

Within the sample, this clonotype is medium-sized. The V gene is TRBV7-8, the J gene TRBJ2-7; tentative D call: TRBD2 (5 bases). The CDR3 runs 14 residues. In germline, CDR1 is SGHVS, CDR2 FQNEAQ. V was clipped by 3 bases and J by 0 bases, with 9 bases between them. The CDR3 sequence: CASSFERTSYEQYF. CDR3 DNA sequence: TGTGCCAGCAGCTTTGAGCGGACCTCCTACGAGCAGTACTTC. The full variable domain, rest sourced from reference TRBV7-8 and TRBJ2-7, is GAGVSQSPRYKVAKRGQDVALRCDPISGHVSLFWYQQALGQGPEFLTYFQNEAQLDKSGLPSDRFFAERPEGSVSTLKIQRTQQEDSAVYLCASSFERTSYEQYFGPGTRLTVT.

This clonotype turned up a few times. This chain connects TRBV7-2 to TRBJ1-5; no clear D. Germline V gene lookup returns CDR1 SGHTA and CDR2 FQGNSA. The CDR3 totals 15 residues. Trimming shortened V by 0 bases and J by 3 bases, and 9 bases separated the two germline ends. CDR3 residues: CASSLADGFNQPQHF. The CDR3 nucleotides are TGTGCCAGCAGCTTAGCGGACGGATTCAATCAGCCCCAGCATTTT. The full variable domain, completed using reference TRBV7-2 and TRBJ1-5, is GAGVSQSPSNKVTEKGKDVELRCDPISGHTALYWYRQSLGQGLEFLIYFQGNSAPDKSGLPSDRFSAERTGGSVSTLTIQRTQQEDSAVYLCASSLADGFNQPQHFGDGTRLSIL.

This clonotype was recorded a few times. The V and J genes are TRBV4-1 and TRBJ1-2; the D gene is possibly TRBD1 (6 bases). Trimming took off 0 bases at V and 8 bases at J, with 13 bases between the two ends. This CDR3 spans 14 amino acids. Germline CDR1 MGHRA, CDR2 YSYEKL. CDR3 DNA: TGCGCCAGCAGCCAAGATCTTGGCAGGGGAGGCTACACCTTC. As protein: CASSQDLGRGGYTF.

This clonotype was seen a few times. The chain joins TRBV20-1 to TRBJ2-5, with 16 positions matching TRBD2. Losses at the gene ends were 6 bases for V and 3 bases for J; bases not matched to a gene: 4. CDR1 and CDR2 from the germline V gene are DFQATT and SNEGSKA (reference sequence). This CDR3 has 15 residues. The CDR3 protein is CSALGLAGGEETQYF. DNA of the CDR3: TGCAGTGCCCTGGGACTAGCGGGAGGGGAAGAGACCCAGTACTTC.